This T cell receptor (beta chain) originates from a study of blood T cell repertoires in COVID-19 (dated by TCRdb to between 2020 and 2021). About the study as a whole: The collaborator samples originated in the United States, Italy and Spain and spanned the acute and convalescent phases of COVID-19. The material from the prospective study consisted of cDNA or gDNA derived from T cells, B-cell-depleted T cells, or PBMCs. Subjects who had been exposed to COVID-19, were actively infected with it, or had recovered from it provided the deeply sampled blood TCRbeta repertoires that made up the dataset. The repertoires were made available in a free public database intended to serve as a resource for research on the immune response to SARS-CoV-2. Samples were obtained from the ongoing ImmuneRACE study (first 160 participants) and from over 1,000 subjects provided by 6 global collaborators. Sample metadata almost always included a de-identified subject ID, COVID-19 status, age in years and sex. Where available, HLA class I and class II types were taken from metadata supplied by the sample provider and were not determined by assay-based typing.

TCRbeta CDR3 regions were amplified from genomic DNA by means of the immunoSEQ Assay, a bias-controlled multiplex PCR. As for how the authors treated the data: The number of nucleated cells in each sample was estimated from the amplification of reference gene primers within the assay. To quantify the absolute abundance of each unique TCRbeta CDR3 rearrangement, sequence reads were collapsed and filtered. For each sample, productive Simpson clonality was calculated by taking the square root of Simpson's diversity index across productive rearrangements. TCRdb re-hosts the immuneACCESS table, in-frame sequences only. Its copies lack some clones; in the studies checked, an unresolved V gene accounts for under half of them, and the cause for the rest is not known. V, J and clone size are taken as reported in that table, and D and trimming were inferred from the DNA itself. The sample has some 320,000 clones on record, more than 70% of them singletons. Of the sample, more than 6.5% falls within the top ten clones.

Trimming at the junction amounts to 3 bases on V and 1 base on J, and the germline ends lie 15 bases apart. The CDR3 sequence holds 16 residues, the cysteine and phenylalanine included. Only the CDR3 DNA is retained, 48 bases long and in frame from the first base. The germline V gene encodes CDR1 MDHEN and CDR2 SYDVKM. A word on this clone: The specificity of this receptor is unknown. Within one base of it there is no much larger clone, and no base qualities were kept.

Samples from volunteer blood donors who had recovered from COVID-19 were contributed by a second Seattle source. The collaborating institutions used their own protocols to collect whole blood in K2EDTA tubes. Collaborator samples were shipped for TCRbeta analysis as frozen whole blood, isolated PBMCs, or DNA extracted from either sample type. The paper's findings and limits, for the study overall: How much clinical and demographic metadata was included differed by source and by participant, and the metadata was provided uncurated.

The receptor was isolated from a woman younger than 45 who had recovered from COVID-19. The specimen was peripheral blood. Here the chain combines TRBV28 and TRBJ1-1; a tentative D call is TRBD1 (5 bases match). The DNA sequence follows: TGTGCCAGCAGTTTGGAACAAAGGGGTGGGAACACTGAAGCTTTCTTT. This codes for CASSLEQRGGNTEAFF.